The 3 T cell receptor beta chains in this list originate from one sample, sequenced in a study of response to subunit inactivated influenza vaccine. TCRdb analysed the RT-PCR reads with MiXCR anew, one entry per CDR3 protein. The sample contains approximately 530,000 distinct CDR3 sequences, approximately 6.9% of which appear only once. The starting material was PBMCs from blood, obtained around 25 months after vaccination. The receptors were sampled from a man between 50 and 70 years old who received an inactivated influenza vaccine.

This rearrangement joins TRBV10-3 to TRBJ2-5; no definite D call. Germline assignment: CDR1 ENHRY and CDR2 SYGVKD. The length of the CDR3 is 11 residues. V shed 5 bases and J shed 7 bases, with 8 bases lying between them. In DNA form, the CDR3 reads TGTGCCATCAGTCAGGATGGGACCCAGTACTTC. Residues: CAISQDGTQYF.

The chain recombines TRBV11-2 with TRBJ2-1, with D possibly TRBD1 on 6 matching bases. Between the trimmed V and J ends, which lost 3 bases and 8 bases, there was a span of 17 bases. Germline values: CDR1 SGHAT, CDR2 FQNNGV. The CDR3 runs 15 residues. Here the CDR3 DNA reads TGTGCCAGCAGCTTGTTCGAACAGGGAACAGATGAGCAGTTCTTC. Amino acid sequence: CASSLFEQGTDEQFF.

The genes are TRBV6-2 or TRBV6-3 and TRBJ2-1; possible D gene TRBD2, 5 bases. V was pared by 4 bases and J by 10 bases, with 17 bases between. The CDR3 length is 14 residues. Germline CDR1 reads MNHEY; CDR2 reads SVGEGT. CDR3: CASSFIARGREQFF. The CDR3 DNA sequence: TGTGCCAGCAGTTTCATAGCGCGAGGCCGGGAGCAGTTCTTC.